This note documents a single TCR beta chain sequence. Its target is not known. The TCR beta cDNA libraries carried unique molecular identifiers. Yield was roughly 500,000 cDNA molecules from approximately 0.91 to 9.4 million T cells. Via MiXCR, TCRdb re-called the PCR reads, giving one row per CDR3 protein. The sample includes fewer than 900,000 distinct CDR3 sequences, about 45% of them seen just once. The sample belongs to a study of post-analysis software for immune sequencing data. Study as a whole: Relapsing-remitting, secondary progressive and progressive-relapsing courses of multiple sclerosis were included. The study, taken as a whole, reports: Pronounced co-clustering by F measure was evident among identically batched samples. Patients with multiple sclerosis recorded significantly lower normalized Chao1 diversity than controls, the study found.

This clonotype was obtained from a girl under 18 with multiple sclerosis. Sequenced: blood.

CDR3 sequence: CASSRGQGLFNYGYTF. The CDR3 nucleotides read TGTGCCAGCAGCCGCGGACAGGGGCTATTTAACTATGGCTACACCTTC. This chain connects TRBV7-2 to TRBJ1-2; TRBD1 agrees at 9 bases. The CDR3 loop spans 16 amino acids. Germline values: CDR1 SGHTA, CDR2 FQGNSA. Trimming removed 5 bases from V and 1 base from J; junction bases left unmatched: 8.